In its sample, the clone carrying this TCR beta chain was seen once. What it binds is unknown. Per-sample yields of isolated PBMCs were at least 6 million. Primers used in a second PCR of roughly 7 to 11 cycles were a sample-barcoded 5' primer and a J-beta primer mix. Via MiXCR, TCRdb re-called the 5' RACE reads, giving one row per CDR3 protein. Of approximately 800,000 distinct CDR3 sequences listed, over 45% were seen once; the top ten hold about 20%. The record originates from a study of blood T cells in healthy people across ages. Findings of the study overall: With age, beta diversity per million T cells declined roughly linearly, significantly by 30 to 50. Strong correlation linked observed beta diversity and percent naive T cells.

From germline, CDR1 is ENHRY and CDR2 SYGVKD. CDR3 size: 16 residues. V shed 10 bases and J shed 8 bases, with 28 bases lying between them. V usage is TRBV10-3 and J usage is TRBJ2-3; D remains unclear. The source of this sequence is a man aged 25 to 40 in good health. Sequencing was carried out using blood. In DNA, the CDR3 is TGTGCCACTAACGACCTAAAGCGCTCCTCTGCAGGTACGCAGTATTTT. Encoded protein: CATNDLKRSSAGTQYF.